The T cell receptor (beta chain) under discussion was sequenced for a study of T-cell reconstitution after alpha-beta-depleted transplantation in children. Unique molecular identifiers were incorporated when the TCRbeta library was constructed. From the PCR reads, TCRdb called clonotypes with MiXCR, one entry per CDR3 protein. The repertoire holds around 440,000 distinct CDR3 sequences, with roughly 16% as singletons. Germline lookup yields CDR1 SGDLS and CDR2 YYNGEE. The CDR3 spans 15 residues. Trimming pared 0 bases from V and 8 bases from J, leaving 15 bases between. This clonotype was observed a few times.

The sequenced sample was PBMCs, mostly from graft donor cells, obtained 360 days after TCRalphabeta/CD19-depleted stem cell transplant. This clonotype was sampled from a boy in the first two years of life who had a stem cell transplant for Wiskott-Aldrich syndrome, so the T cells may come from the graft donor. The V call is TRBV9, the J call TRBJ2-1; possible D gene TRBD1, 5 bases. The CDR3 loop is CASSVGHRPWDEQFF. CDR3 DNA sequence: TGTGCCAGCAGCGTAGGGCACAGGCCTTGGGATGAGCAGTTCTTC.